The rows below give T cell receptor beta chains drawn from one sample of a study of blood T cell repertoires in COVID-19. Profiled with immunoSEQ multiplex PCR; TCRdb holds only in-frame clones, not every one. In the table there are 280,000 or so clones, approximately 83% of which are singletons. The material sequenced was peripheral blood. These receptors were collected from a woman aged 25 to 39 who had recovered from COVID-19. Both conserved end residues are part of each CDR3. A clone size is listed for some rows: how often the clone was seen (once, few, many), or a class if it is expanded.

clone_size v_call cdr3_aa
NA TRBV29-1 CRAGTDTQYF
once TRBV29-1 CSVDYRDYQPQHF
NA TRBV6-5 CASSSLYEQYF
NA TRBV11-2 CASSSYRTTEQYF
NA TRBV3-1/TRBV3-2 CASSLTGSGTEAFF
NA TRBV3-1/TRBV3-2 CASRQETGYDTEAFF
NA TRBV19 CASSKPSGAHEQFF
NA TRBV6-5 CASTRTGGYTF
NA TRBV27 CASSLSGRGYNSPLHF
NA TRBV3-1/TRBV3-2 CASSFRSGRAGANVLTF
NA TRBV11-3 CASSLAVYAEQFF
NA TRBV11-3 CASSGVGGMNTGELFF
NA TRBV13 CASSPGTSGSDTQYF
once TRBV6-5 CASSYQSVGAQVTQYF
few TRBV10-3 CAISESESSTDTQYF
NA TRBV3-1/TRBV3-2 CASSQVGGRGYNEQFF
few TRBV7-2 CASSLSGPLQPQHF
NA TRBV2 CAGRGLAGNEQFF
NA TRBV6-5 CASSFTGNEQFF
NA TRBV19 CASTRTGWAGELFF
NA TRBV28 CASTHRGASEQYF
NA TRBV2 CASRPTSGGAGDTQYF
NA TRBV15 CATSRDNFGRVNTEAFF
few TRBV24-1 CATGEGTEAFF
NA TRBV6-2/TRBV6-3 CASSYNRGGYEQYF
NA TRBV6-2/TRBV6-3 CASSYSISYGYTF
NA TRBV12-3/TRBV12-4 CASSWDRVETQYF
NA TRBV11-2 CASSLLPQENTEAFF
few TRBV19 CASSIDRTVSKQFF
NA TRBV3-1/TRBV3-2 CASSPRDTSYNEQFF
NA TRBV28 CASSPRGTGELFF
NA TRBV7-2 CASSFYSGINEQFF
NA TRBV7-6 CASSPHPRTAISGANVLTF
NA TRBV6-2/TRBV6-3 CASSRGDNEAFF
NA TRBV3-1/TRBV3-2 CASSQGQGGINIQYF
NA TRBV11-2 CASSASGTGGIGELFF
NA TRBV5-5 CASSLMPGTDTQYF